Reported below is one T cell receptor beta chain. Antigen: not known. The record originates from a study of cytomegalovirus exposure and HLA in healthy donors. Sequencing was performed with immunoSEQ multiplex PCR; in TCRdb, only in-frame clones are kept and a portion is missing. The sample lists tens of thousands of clones; approximately 97% were seen once. The study drew the donors from its approximately 120-subject validation cohort, separate from the approximately 700-subject first cohort. Study-wide findings and caveats: The authors listed 150 or so TCR beta chains as cytomegalovirus-associated. A few of the chains that were CMV-associated were confirmed in vitro to be specific for CMV antigens.

Sequencing used PBMCs. The sequence derives from a young woman in good health and CMV-seropositive.

The chain's CDR3 is CASSPIAGFDEQYF. The CDR3 coding sequence is TGTGCCAGCAGCCCGATTGCGGGATTCGACGAGCAGTACTTC. V usage is TRBV7-9 and J usage is TRBJ2-7; tentative D call: TRBD2 (6 bases). The CDR3 runs 14 residues. CDR1 is SEHNR, CDR2 FQNEAQ, per germline (reference sequence). V was pared by 5 bases and J by 5 bases, with 16 bases between. The complete variable domain, with remaining parts taken from reference TRBV7-9 and TRBJ2-7, reads DTGVSQNPRHKITKRGQNVTFRCDPISEHNRLYWYRQTLGQGPEFLTYFQNEAQLEKSRLLSDRFSAERPKGSFSTLEIQRTEQGDSAMYLCASSPIAGFDEQYFGPGTRLTVT.